The T cell receptor (beta chain) under discussion was sequenced for a study of glioma-infiltrating T cells. Germline lookup yields CDR1 MGHDK and CDR2 SYGVNS. The CDR3 runs to 13 residues. Trimming removed 4 bases from V and 0 bases from J, with 6 bases in between. This clonotype appeared many times. Amplification of TCR alpha and beta CDR3 regions from RNA used iRepertoire nested multiplex PCR. Tissue mRNA or PBMC total RNA, 100-400 ng, went into one-step reverse transcription and amplification. From the multiplex PCR reads, TCRdb called clonotypes with MiXCR, one entry per CDR3 protein. This repertoire shows approximately 190,000 distinct CDR3 sequences, approximately 30% found once; its top ten account for roughly 21%.

The V call is TRBV25-1, the J call TRBJ1-1, with D uncertain. The sequence derives from a human donor with low-grade glioma or glioblastoma, undergoing nonglioma brain surgery, or in good health (not recorded which). The sample was glioma tissue, nonneoplastic brain tissue, or PBMCs (not recorded which). This CDR3 is CASSAKMNTEAFF. The CDR3 DNA reads as TGTGCCAGCAGTGCAAAGATGAACACTGAAGCTTTCTTT.